The 20 T cell receptor beta chains listed next were all sequenced from one sample in a study of blood T cell repertoires in COVID-19. The table came from immunoSEQ multiplex PCR; TCRdb's copy has only in-frame clones and leaves some out. The sample carries approximately 490,000 clones, 87% recorded once. The sample comprised PBMCs or T cells enriched from blood (not recorded which). Receptors originate from a woman younger than 30 who had recovered from COVID-19.

The chain has TRBV6-5 and TRBJ2-1, with 9 bases lining up with TRBD1. The CDR3 runs 15 residues. Trimming cost V 5 bases and J 5 bases; bases outside gene matches: 7. The germline gives CDR1 MNHEY, CDR2 SVGAGI. The CDR3 nucleotides are TGTGCCAGCAGTCCGACAGGGGGTAGCAACAATGAGCAGTTCTTC. It translates to CASSPTGGSNNEQFF.

J is TRBJ2-7 and V is TRBV2, with 7 nucleotides matching TRBD2. Germline CDR1 is SNHLY and CDR2 is FYNNEI. The length of the CDR3 is 13 residues. Trimming cost V 5 bases and J 7 bases; bases outside gene matches: 8. The CDR3 spells CASSYSEAGEQYF. Written as DNA, the CDR3 is TGTGCCAGCAGTTACTCAGAAGCGGGGGAGCAGTACTTC.

Many counts were recorded for this clone. This chain links TRBV7-2 with TRBJ1-5; weak D call: TRBD1 (6 bases). Trimming removed 5 bases from V and 0 bases from J, with 20 bases in between. The V gene's germline CDR1 is SGHTA and CDR2 FQGNSA. The CDR3 contains 18 residues. The CDR3, as DNA: TGTGCCAGCAGCCCCACGGATCGGACAGTGTTTAGCAATCAGCCCCAGCATTTT. It specifies CASSPTDRTVFSNQPQHF. The entire variable domain, with the rest obtained from reference TRBV7-2 and TRBJ1-5, is as follows: GAGVSQSPSNKVTEKGKDVELRCDPISGHTALYWYRQSLGQGLEFLIYFQGNSAPDKSGLPSDRFSAERTGGSVSTLTIQRTQQEDSAVYLCASSPTDRTVFSNQPQHFGDGTRLSIL.

This clone was found a few times. The V and J genes are TRBV19 and TRBJ2-3; perhaps TRBD1 as D (6 bases). CDR3 length equals 13 residues. V shed 8 bases and J shed 0 bases, with 9 bases lying between them. Germline CDR1 is LNHDA and CDR2 is SQIVND (reference sequence). CDR3 sequence reads: CASRDTSTDTQYF. The CDR3 coding sequence is TGTGCCAGTCGGGACACCAGCACAGATACGCAGTATTTT.

This chain uses TRBV28 with TRBJ2-3; 8 bases match TRBD1. The CDR3 totals 17 residues. The V segment lost 4 bases and the J segment 4 bases; nucleotides outside the gene matches: 13. Germline V lookup: CDR1 MDHEN, CDR2 SYDVKM. CDR3 DNA: TGTGCCAGCAGTTCCGACCGGACAGGGTATATTCCAGATACGCAGTATTTT. Translation: CASSSDRTGYIPDTQYF.

CDR3 amino acids: CASSLALNTEAFF. As DNA, the CDR3 is TGCGCCAGCAGCTTGGCTTTGAACACTGAAGCTTTCTTT. The genes are TRBV5-1 and TRBJ1-1; D remains unclear. V gave up 0 bases and J gave up 0 bases, with 3 bases separating them. CDR1 and CDR2 (germline): SGHRS, YFSETQ. The length of the CDR3 is 13 residues.

The V and J genes are TRBV20-1 and TRBJ1-1; perhaps TRBD1 as D (5 bases). Between the trimmed V and J ends, which lost 3 bases and 2 bases, there was a span of 13 bases. The CDR3 contains 14 residues. In germline, CDR1 is DFQATT, CDR2 SNEGSKA (reference sequence). The CDR3 DNA is TGCAGTGCTAGTAGCACAGGAGATAACACTGAAGCTTTCTTT. This gives the protein CSASSTGDNTEAFF.

The chain employs TRBV6-4 and TRBJ1-1; 8 bases match TRBD1. J was trimmed by 5 bases and V by 7 bases; bases with no gene match: 12. Germline V lookup: CDR1 MRHNA, CDR2 SNTAGT. CDR3 length: 15 amino acids. The CDR3 region is CASKGSGTGGTEAFF. The DNA for the CDR3 is TGTGCCAGCAAGGGCTCGGGGACAGGAGGGACTGAAGCTTTCTTT.

The V gene is TRBV7-3, the J gene TRBJ2-2; tentative D call: TRBD1 (5 bases). Per germline, CDR1 SGHTA and CDR2 FQGTGA. CDR3 length equals 15 residues. The V end was cut by 2 bases, the J end by 4 bases, with 11 bases between. CDR3 protein: CASSLGDGATGELFF. CDR3 nucleotide sequence: TGTGCCAGCAGCTTAGGCGATGGGGCCACCGGGGAGCTGTTTTTT.

J is TRBJ1-2 and V is TRBV2; 7 nucleotides line up with TRBD1. V was pared by 6 bases and J by 4 bases, with 14 bases of the junction left unmatched. The CDR3 spans 16 residues. From germline, CDR1 is SNHLY and CDR2 FYNNEI. The CDR3 DNA is TGTGCCAGCAGAGAATCCATACGGGGACAGCTCTATGGCTACACCTTC. As protein: CASRESIRGQLYGYTF. Variable domain in full (rest from reference TRBV2 and TRBJ1-2): EPEVTQTPSHQVTQMGQEVILRCVPISNHLYFYWYRQILGQKVEFLVSFYNNEISEKSEIFDDQFSVERPDGSNFTLKIRSTKLEDSAMYFCASRESIRGQLYGYTFGSGTRLTVV.

This clone was seen a few times. This chain joins TRBV3-1 (or the pseudogene TRBV3-2) and TRBJ1-2, with a possible D match to TRBD1 (5 bases). V was pared by 3 bases and J by 3 bases, with 14 bases between. Germline loops: CDR1 LGHDT, CDR2 YNNKEL (reference sequence). This CDR3 is 15 amino acids long. The CDR3 DNA is TGTGCCAGCAGCCACCGATCGACAGTCCACTATGGCTACACCTTC. Its protein is CASSHRSTVHYGYTF.

The rearrangement uses TRBV2 and TRBJ1-1; tentatively, D is TRBD1 (5 bases). V was trimmed by 6 bases and J by 5 bases, leaving 13 bases between them. Germline CDR1 SNHLY, CDR2 FYNNEI. The length of the CDR3 is 13 residues. In DNA, the CDR3 is TGTGCCAGCAGCGCAGGGTTATTAACTGAAGCTTTCTTT. Translation: CASSAGLLTEAFF.

In this sample, this clone turned up a few times. This rearrangement joins TRBV10-2 to TRBJ1-1; D not certain. CDR3 length: 16 amino acids. The V gene's germline CDR1 is WSHSY and CDR2 SAAADI. Trimming shortened V by 0 bases and J by 1 base, and 12 bases separated the two germline ends. In DNA form, the CDR3 reads TGCGCCAGCAGTGAGTCGCCCCGACCGGGGAACACTGAAGCTTTCTTT. It encodes CASSESPRPGNTEAFF.

The chain couples TRBV6-2 or TRBV6-3 to TRBJ2-7; no definite D call. The CDR3 length is 10 residues. V was cut by 5 bases and J by 7 bases, with 6 bases left in between. Germline V gives CDR1 MNHEY, CDR2 SVGEGT. The CDR3 region is CASSNSEQYF. CDR3 bases: TGTGCCAGCAGTAATTCAGAGCAGTACTTC.

In this sample, this clone turned up once. This chain connects TRBV7-9 to TRBJ1-2, with 7 bases matching TRBD1. There are 19 residues in the CDR3. With 5 bases clipped from V and 0 bases from J, the junction kept 18 bases outside the gene matches. Per the germline V gene, CDR1 is SEHNR and CDR2 is FQNEAQ (reference sequence). The CDR3 here is CASSPRDFPGQLPNYGYTF. CDR3 nucleotide sequence: TGTGCCAGCAGCCCGCGAGACTTCCCGGGACAGCTTCCTAACTATGGCTACACCTTC.

The V call is TRBV30, the J call TRBJ1-1; 7 bases are shared with TRBD1. Germline V lookup: CDR1 GTSNPN, CDR2 SVGIG (reference sequence). The CDR3 contains 14 residues. With V trimmed by 0 bases and J by 2 bases, 3 bases remained unmatched. CDR3 protein: CAWSVQGLNTEAFF. In nucleotides, the CDR3 is TGTGCCTGGAGTGTACAGGGGCTTAACACTGAAGCTTTCTTT. The variable domain in full, completed from reference TRBV30 and TRBJ1-1, reads SQTIHQWPATLVQPVGSPLSLECTVEGTSNPNLYWYRQAAGRGLQLLFYSVGIGQISSEVPQNLSASRPQDRQFILSSKKLLLSDSGFYLCAWSVQGLNTEAFFGQGTRLTVV.

This chain links TRBV6-5 with TRBJ2-5, with D unclear. Germline assignment: CDR1 MNHEY and CDR2 SVGAGI. The CDR3 has 14 residues. The ends were cut back, 0 bases at V and 1 base at J, with 6 bases in the middle. This chain's CDR3 is CASSYSSSQETQYF. CDR3 bases: TGTGCCAGCAGTTACTCATCCTCCCAAGAGACCCAGTACTTC.

The chain is built from TRBV3-1 (or the pseudogene TRBV3-2) and TRBJ1-2, with TRBD1 identical over 9 bases. In germline, CDR1 is LGHDT, CDR2 YNNKEL (reference sequence). This CDR3 has 15 amino acids. Trimming at V came to 1 base and at J to 8 bases, leaving 8 bases not matched to a gene. Here the CDR3 DNA reads TGTGCCAGCAGCCAAGGACCGGGACAGGGATACGGCTACACCTTC. The encoded protein is CASSQGPGQGYGYTF.

The CDR3 nucleotides are TGTGCCTGGGAGGCGGGGGGTCCAGAGACCCAGTACTTC. Amino acid sequence: CAWEAGGPETQYF. J is TRBJ2-5 and V is TRBV30, with 8 bases that match TRBD2. This CDR3 region has 13 residues. The ends lost 5 bases at V and 4 bases at J; junction bases unmatched: 6. CDR1 and CDR2 from the germline V gene are GTSNPN and SVGIG (reference sequence).

The chain is built from TRBV9 and TRBJ2-1; 10 positions match TRBD2. The CDR3 runs to 15 residues. Germline loops: CDR1 SGDLS, CDR2 YYNGEE. V was pared by 3 bases and J by 2 bases, with 2 bases of the junction left unmatched. In DNA form, the CDR3 reads TGTGCCAGCAGCGGGACTAGCGGTGCCTACAATGAGCAGTTCTTC. Its protein product is CASSGTSGAYNEQFF.